This paragraph covers one T cell receptor beta chain sequence. Its target is not known. Replicate sorted-subset PCRs were loaded with around 0.2 ug DNA, roughly 33,000 T cell genomes. Sequenced by immunoSEQ multiplex PCR; TCRdb stores in-frame clones only, minus some. This sample carries about 2.3 million clones, 93% of them seen once, and the ten largest clones take about 0.39%. The sample comes from a study of shared clonotypes between healthy human individuals. Overall study context: Every donor yielded three CD4 naive, three CD4 memory, two CD8 naive and one CD8 memory plate. Study-level results: Clonotypes shared by all four donors outscored non-shared clonotypes in generation probability.

CDR1 MNHEY and CDR2 SMNVEV come from the germline V gene (reference sequence). Unmatched junction bases numbered 5, after V lost 6 bases and J lost 1 base. This CDR3 contains 15 residues. The sequence was collected from a man aged 18-30 years in good health. Some clones in this sample may be carry-over from other donors' samples. Sequenced sample: naive CD4+ T cells from PBMCs. Described subset: CD45RA+ positively selected. The V call is TRBV27, the J call TRBJ2-1, with TRBD1 matching 8 bases. CDR3 loop: CASRRDRTSYNEQFF. CDR3 nucleotides: TGTGCCAGCAGGCGGGACAGGACATCCTACAATGAGCAGTTCTTC.